Sequencing of this T cell receptor beta chain was carried out in a study of blood T cells in healthy people across ages. V was trimmed by 1 base and J by 10 bases, leaving 16 bases between them. This CDR3 spans 15 amino acids. Per germline, CDR1 SGHVS and CDR2 FQNEAQ. A second PCR, run for roughly 7 to 12 cycles, used a sample-barcoded 5' primer plus a J-beta primer mix. TCRdb re-derived calls from the 5' RACE reads in MiXCR, one entry per CDR3 protein. The sample holds around 1,000,000 distinct CDR3 sequences, around 27% seen once. Broader study findings: TCR beta diversity was tightly associated with the proportion of naive T cells. From one million sequenced T cells, diversity estimates were lower bounds.

On this clonotype: Its antigen is not identified.

This sample was also put to use in a study of T cells of mothers and their children. That paper states: With unrelated pairs as the comparison, related mother-child pairs had a slightly higher overlap that was not significant.

This receptor was obtained from a girl aged 2 to 9 in good health. The chain is built from TRBV7-8 and TRBJ1-4, with D perhaps matching TRBD1 (6 bases). The sequencing sample was made of blood. CDR3 bases: TGTGCCAGCAGCTTAGGACATACCAAGGGGGTAAAACTGTTTTTT. Translation: CASSLGHTKGVKLFF.